This entry is about one TCR beta chain. Treatment described: around 19 received Ad26.COV2.S at low or high dose, single or two shots; roughly five received placebo; per-sample allocation not given. Following the first vaccine or placebo injection, samples were taken on day 63. The vaccine delivered Wuhan-strain SARS-CoV-2 spike through an Ad26 vector. Sequencing used immunoSEQ multiplex PCR; TCRdb keeps in-frame clones, though not all of them. The repertoire holds some 340,000 clones, with just under 85% as singletons. The V and J ends lost 3 bases and 1 base respectively, with 9 bases between them. In germline, CDR1 is LNHNV, CDR2 YYDKDF (reference sequence). The CDR3 is 14 amino acids. The data stem from a study of Ad26.COV2.S vaccination and SARS-CoV-2 variants. For the study at large: As a participant in COV1001, the donor was in the Ad26.COV2.S trial arm. In the study, Ad26.COV2.S was injected intramuscularly once, or twice 56 days apart.

This receptor was obtained from a person between 18 and 65 years old who received the Ad26.COV2.S COVID-19 vaccine or a placebo. The gene calls are TRBV15 and TRBJ1-1; the D is unclear. Here the sequenced sample was peripheral blood, taken in a trial of Ad26.COV2.S vaccine versus placebo. The CDR3 DNA reads TGTGCCACCAGCAGTCAGGCAGGGAACACTGAAGCTTTCTTT. This codes for CATSSQAGNTEAFF.